Presented here are 22 T cell receptor beta chains from one specimen sequenced in a study of cytomegalovirus exposure and HLA in healthy donors. 13 Jbeta primers and 60 Vbeta primers were used for the PCR. Profiling relied on immunoSEQ multiplex PCR, and the TCRdb table lists in-frame clones only, not all of them. This sample's clone table lists more than 70,000 clones. The sequenced sample consisted of PBMCs. These receptors originate from an older woman in good health and CMV-seronegative.

This chain connects TRBV7-6 to TRBJ2-1; D unclear. This CDR3 comprises 18 residues. CDR1 and CDR2 from the germline V gene are SGHVS and FNYEAQ. Trimming stripped 2 bases from V and 9 bases from J, with 26 bases between. CDR3 sequence: CASSLMMTTDLLIGEQFF. CDR3 DNA sequence: TGTGCCAGCAGCTTAATGATGACCACAGATCTCCTGATTGGTGAGCAGTTCTTC.

The rearrangement links TRBV6-1 to TRBJ2-3, with 8 bases identical to TRBD2. CDR1 MNHNS and CDR2 SASEGT come from the germline V gene. Trimming cost V 6 bases and J 3 bases; bases outside gene matches: 8. CDR3 length: 15 residues. The CDR3 DNA follows: TGTGCCAGCAGGGCGTCTAGCGGGCTGACAGATACGCAGTATTTT. Its translation is CASRASSGLTDTQYF.

The chain carries TRBV7-9 and TRBJ2-7, with 8 bases that match TRBD2. Trimming cost V 1 base and J 0 bases; bases outside gene matches: 14. The CDR3 runs to 19 residues. CDR1 and CDR2 (germline): SEHNR, FQNEAQ (reference sequence). CDR3 in amino acids: CASSLGQNHSGAASYEQYF. In DNA, the CDR3 is TGTGCCAGCAGCTTAGGGCAGAACCATAGCGGGGCGGCCTCCTACGAGCAGTACTTC.

The genes are TRBV28 and TRBJ2-1, with D maybe TRBD2 (6 bases). The V gene lost 3 bases and the J gene lost 8 bases, with 14 bases spanning the gap. There are 14 residues in the CDR3. The germline V gene encodes CDR1 MDHEN and CDR2 SYDVKM. This CDR3 is CASSFPGGGDEQFF. Here the CDR3 DNA reads TGTGCCAGCAGTTTCCCCGGGGGTGGAGATGAGCAGTTCTTC. The full variable domain, completed using reference TRBV28 and TRBJ2-1, is DVKVTQSSRYLVKRTGEKVFLECVQDMDHENMFWYRQDPGLGLRLIYFSYDVKMKEKGDIPEGYSVSREKKERFSLILESASTNQTSMYLCASSFPGGGDEQFFGPGTRLTVL.

The chain has TRBV6-1 and TRBJ2-7; no reliable D call. The ends were cut back, 0 bases at V and 3 bases at J, with 6 bases in the middle. Germline-derived CDR1 and CDR2 are MNHNS and SASEGT. The CDR3 contains 13 residues. The CDR3, as DNA: TGTGCCAGCAGTGAAGCGGGCCACTACGAGCAGTACTTC. Protein: CASSEAGHYEQYF.

The V call is TRBV6-5, the J call TRBJ1-2; TRBD1 matches at 9 bases. Trimming removed 2 bases from V and 4 bases from J; junction bases left unmatched: 5. CDR3 length equals 15 residues. In germline, CDR1 is MNHEY, CDR2 SVGAGI. CDR3 residues: CASSYAGTGLYGYTF. The CDR3 DNA follows: TGTGCCAGCAGTTACGCCGGGACAGGGCTCTATGGCTACACCTTC.

This chain joins TRBV18 and TRBJ1-4; no definite D call. V lost 3 bases and J lost 0, with 14 bases in between. There are 17 residues in the CDR3. Germline V gene sequence: CDR1 KGHSH, CDR2 LQKENI. The CDR3 DNA reads as TGTGCCAGCTCACCCACGGAGGTTCCAGCAACTAATGAAAAACTGTTTTTT. Translating it yields CASSPTEVPATNEKLFF.

V is TRBV6-6 and J is TRBJ2-7; no clear D. Per germline, CDR1 MNHNY and CDR2 SVGAGI (reference sequence). The CDR3 loop spans 14 amino acids. The germline V and J ends were trimmed by 5 bases and 2 bases, with 13 bases remaining between them. The DNA for the CDR3 is TGTGCCAGCAGTCATCTTGGCCCCACCTACGAGCAGTACTTC. This codes for CASSHLGPTYEQYF.

This chain joins TRBV28 and TRBJ2-1; 11 bases line up with TRBD2. The ends lost 6 bases at V and 7 bases at J; junction bases unmatched: 8. The germline V gene has CDR1 MDHEN and CDR2 SYDVKM. There are 15 residues in the CDR3. In nucleotides, the CDR3 is TGTGCCAGCAGCCATACTAGCGGGAGTATTAATGAGCAGTTCTTC. Translating gives CASSHTSGSINEQFF. Together with reference TRBV28 and TRBJ2-1, the CDR3 gives the full variable domain: DVKVTQSSRYLVKRTGEKVFLECVQDMDHENMFWYRQDPGLGLRLIYFSYDVKMKEKGDIPEGYSVSREKKERFSLILESASTNQTSMYLCASSHTSGSINEQFFGPGTRLTVL.

The V call is TRBV18, the J call TRBJ1-1; D possibly corresponds to TRBD1 (5 bases). Germline V gene data show CDR1 as KGHSH and CDR2 as LQKENI. This CDR3 is 15 amino acids long. Trimming took 0 bases from V and 1 from J, leaving 9 bases between them. The CDR3 DNA follows: TGTGCCAGCTCACCACCAGTGACAGAGAACACTGAAGCTTTCTTT. Its protein product is CASSPPVTENTEAFF. The full variable domain, rest sourced from reference TRBV18 and TRBJ1-1, is NAGVMQNPRHLVRRRGQEARLRCSPMKGHSHVYWYRQLPEEGLKFMVYLQKENIIDESGMPKERFSAEFPKEGPSILRIQQVVRGDSAAYFCASSPPVTENTEAFFGQGTRLTVV.

The chain uses TRBV5-1 and TRBJ1-1; TRBD1 is a possible D gene (5 bases). The germline V gene has CDR1 SGHRS and CDR2 YFSETQ. The CDR3 consists of 17 residues. Trimming removed 3 bases from V and 3 bases from J, with 21 bases in between. The CDR3 DNA reads TGCGCCAGCAGCTGGTTACAGGTAGGAGGGCAGGACACTGAAGCTTTCTTT. Protein sequence: CASSWLQVGGQDTEAFF.

The CDR3 loop reads CAWRLPGTANTGELFF. CDR3 coding DNA: TGTGCCTGGAGACTCCCCGGGACAGCGAACACCGGGGAGCTGTTTTTT. The chain uses TRBV30 and TRBJ2-2, with 7 bases matching TRBD1. Germline loops: CDR1 GTSNPN, CDR2 SVGIG (reference sequence). V lost 3 bases, J lost 0 bases, and 7 bases stayed unmatched. This CDR3 is 16 amino acids long.

The chain carries TRBV5-1 and TRBJ2-7, with TRBD2 matching over 13 bases. V gave up 0 bases and J gave up 7 bases; unmatched junction bases: 13. CDR3 length equals 18 residues. Germline lookup yields CDR1 SGHRS and CDR2 YFSETQ. CDR3 DNA: TGCGCCAGCAGCTTGGAACTAGCGGGAGGGCCAACGGGGGGAGAGCAGTACTTC. Translation gives CASSLELAGGPTGGEQYF.

The chain has TRBV10-2 and TRBJ2-7, with 10 bases identical to TRBD2. This CDR3 is 17 amino acids long. Trimming took 6 bases from V and 5 from J; bases not matched to a gene: 16. The germline CDR1 and CDR2 sequences are WSHSY and SAAADI. This chain's CDR3 is CASSPPQLAGDSDEQYF. In DNA form, the CDR3 reads TGCGCCAGCAGCCCACCCCAGCTAGCGGGAGATAGTGACGAGCAGTACTTC.

The chain combines TRBV29-1 with TRBJ2-7; TRBD2 matches at 12 bases. Germline V gene sequence: CDR1 SQVTM, CDR2 ANQGSEA. Unmatched junction bases numbered 8, after V lost 6 bases and J lost 5 bases. The CDR3 loop spans 14 amino acids. CDR3 amino acids: CSVLTSGSGDEQYF. DNA of the CDR3: TGCAGCGTCTTGACTAGCGGGAGTGGAGACGAGCAGTACTTC.

The rearrangement joins TRBV28 to TRBJ1-2; the match to TRBD1 covers 9 bases. V dropped 2 bases and J dropped 4; count of bases not matched to a gene: 2. The germline V gene encodes CDR1 MDHEN and CDR2 SYDVKM. This CDR3 has 14 residues. DNA for the CDR3: TGTGCCAGCAGTTTAGGGGACAGGGCCTATGGCTACACCTTC. Translation: CASSLGDRAYGYTF.

The rearrangement links TRBV7-2 to TRBJ1-2; D gene unclear. CDR1 SGHTA and CDR2 FQGNSA come from the germline V gene. This CDR3 spans 12 amino acids. V was pared by 5 bases and J by 3 bases, with 7 bases between. CDR3 sequence: CASSTRDYGYTF. CDR3 nucleotides: TGTGCCAGCAGCACCCGGGACTATGGCTACACCTTC. Based on the CDR3 plus reference TRBV7-2 and TRBJ1-2, the full variable domain is GAGVSQSPSNKVTEKGKDVELRCDPISGHTALYWYRQSLGQGLEFLIYFQGNSAPDKSGLPSDRFSAERTGGSVSTLTIQRTQQEDSAVYLCASSTRDYGYTFGSGTRLTVV.

The chain links TRBV27 to TRBJ1-2, with 8 nucleotides matching TRBD1. The CDR3 covers 14 residues. After removal of 6 bases from V and 2 bases from J, the junction contained 5 bases not matched to a gene. The germline CDR1 and CDR2 sequences are MNHEY and SMNVEV (reference sequence). The DNA of the CDR3 is TGTGCCAGCAGGGGGCAGGGGGCAAACTATGGCTACACCTTC. Its protein product is CASRGQGANYGYTF.

V is TRBV6-4 and J is TRBJ2-2, with D maybe TRBD2 (6 bases). The V gene's germline CDR1 is MRHNA and CDR2 SNTAGT. V was pared by 3 bases and J by 2 bases, with 10 bases between. This CDR3 has 15 amino acids. The DNA of the CDR3 is TGTGCCAGCAGTGAAGAGGGAGGAAACACCGGGGAGCTGTTTTTT. This sequence encodes CASSEEGGNTGELFF.

The chain is built from TRBV7-8 and TRBJ2-1; 8 bases align to TRBD1. The CDR3 is 15 amino acids. Trimming cost V 4 bases and J 7 bases; bases outside gene matches: 9. Per the germline V gene, CDR1 is SGHVS and CDR2 is FQNEAQ. CDR3 DNA: TGTGCCAGCAGCTCCCCGGGACAGGCCCTAAATGAGCAGTTCTTC. It specifies CASSSPGQALNEQFF.

The chain uses TRBV11-1 and TRBJ2-7, with TRBD2 identical over 9 bases. Trimming took 5 bases from V and 4 from J; bases not matched to a gene: 12. CDR3 length: 16 amino acids. Germline assignment: CDR1 SGHAT and CDR2 FQDESV (reference sequence). DNA for the CDR3: TGTGCCAGCAGCCAAGAGAGGATAGCGGGAGTGTACGAGCAGTACTTC. The encoded protein is CASSQERIAGVYEQYF.

This chain joins TRBV7-3 and TRBJ2-1; tentative D call: TRBD2 (7 bases). The CDR3 covers 15 residues. The V gene's germline CDR1 is SGHTA and CDR2 FQGTGA. V was pared by 5 bases and J by 6 bases, with 17 bases between. CDR3 sequence (DNA): TGTGCCAGCAGCCAGGAGAGGGGGAGGGGCAATGAGCAGTTCTTC. This codes for CASSQERGRGNEQFF.